Given below is one T cell receptor beta chain in context. Germline-derived CDR1 and CDR2 are SGHTA and FQGNSA. The CDR3 totals 16 residues. The J segment lost 1 base and the V segment lost 0 bases, leaving 3 bases of the junction unmatched. Produced via immunoSEQ multiplex PCR; TCRdb's table is partial and in-frame only. The sample contains over 70,000 clones, more than 85% of which appear only once. This entry is derived from a study of technical replicates of blood from a handful of donors. The receptor comes from a human donor in good health. Some clones in this sample may be carry-over from other donors' samples. What was sequenced was PBMCs. The chain has TRBV7-2 and TRBJ2-3; 8 bases line up with TRBD2. CDR3 protein: CASSLAELAGTDTQYF. The CDR3 bases are TGTGCCAGCAGCTTAGCGGAACTAGCGGGCACAGATACGCAGTATTTT.